Listed below are T cell receptor beta chains from one sample, sequenced in a study of blood T cell repertoires in COVID-19. Assay: immunoSEQ multiplex PCR; the TCRdb copy retains only in-frame clones and omits some. Among approximately 210,000 clones listed, about nine tenths were seen once. Sequenced material: PBMCs or T cells enriched from blood (not recorded which). These receptors were collected from a woman in her twenties or thirties who had recovered from COVID-19. CDR3s include the opening cysteine and the closing phenylalanine or tryptophan. Each record gives: clone size, V gene, J gene, CDR3 length, D gene, CDR3 protein, CDR3 DNA. A D gene is named only where the DNA matches it firmly. Clone size appears in some rows only: once, few, many, or a class for an expanded clone.

clone size: NA
V gene: TRBV19
J gene: TRBJ1-4
CDR3 length: 14
D gene: NA
CDR3 protein: CASSIGSSSEKLFF
CDR3 DNA: TGTGCCAGTAGTATCGGGTCCTCAAGTGAAAAACTGTTTTTT

clone size: NA
V gene: TRBV9
J gene: TRBJ1-1
CDR3 length: 14
D gene: TRBD1
CDR3 protein: CASSVLTGDTEAFF
CDR3 DNA: TGTGCCAGCAGCGTACTGACAGGGGACACTGAAGCTTTCTTT

clone size: NA
V gene: TRBV19
J gene: TRBJ1-1
CDR3 length: 13
D gene: NA
CDR3 protein: CASMGGMYTEAFF
CDR3 DNA: TGTGCCAGTATGGGGGGTATGTACACTGAAGCTTTCTTT

clone size: NA
V gene: TRBV27
J gene: TRBJ1-4
CDR3 length: 17
D gene: TRBD1
CDR3 protein: CASSRRDRGRSNEKLFF
CDR3 DNA: TGTGCCAGCAGTCGAAGGGACAGGGGGCGGTCTAATGAAAAACTGTTTTTT

clone size: NA
V gene: TRBV9
J gene: TRBJ2-1
CDR3 length: 15
D gene: NA
CDR3 protein: CASSVGQVTYNEQFF
CDR3 DNA: TGTGCCAGCAGCGTAGGGCAGGTGACCTACAATGAGCAGTTCTTC

clone size: NA
V gene: TRBV2
J gene: TRBJ1-1
CDR3 length: 13
D gene: TRBD1
CDR3 protein: CASRGQMNTEAFF
CDR3 DNA: TGTGCCAGCAGGGGACAGATGAACACTGAAGCTTTCTTT

clone size: NA
V gene: TRBV6-5
J gene: TRBJ2-7
CDR3 length: 12
D gene: NA
CDR3 protein: CATGHNRYEQYF
CDR3 DNA: TGTGCCACAGGACACAACCGTTACGAGCAGTACTTC

clone size: NA
V gene: TRBV21-1
J gene: TRBJ2-1
CDR3 length: 13
D gene: NA
CDR3 protein: CASSPPRGGSQFF
CDR3 DNA: TGTGCCAGCAGCCCTCCCCGCGGGGGTTCGCAGTTCTTC

clone size: NA
V gene: TRBV30
J gene: TRBJ2-1
CDR3 length: 12
D gene: NA
CDR3 protein: CAWDSPYNEQFF
CDR3 DNA: TGTGCCTGGGACAGCCCCTACAATGAGCAGTTCTTC

clone size: NA
V gene: TRBV9
J gene: TRBJ2-1
CDR3 length: 13
D gene: NA
CDR3 protein: CASSPEVYNEQFF
CDR3 DNA: TGTGCCAGCAGCCCCGAGGTCTACAATGAGCAGTTCTTC

clone size: few
V gene: TRBV4-3
J gene: TRBJ1-2
CDR3 length: 15
D gene: TRBD1
CDR3 protein: CASSQDMNPGTGTSF
CDR3 DNA: TGCGCCAGCAGCCAAGATATGAATCCCGGGACAGGGACTTCCTTC

clone size: NA
V gene: TRBV2
J gene: TRBJ1-1
CDR3 length: 13
D gene: TRBD1
CDR3 protein: CASVRGQGSEAFF
CDR3 DNA: TGTGCCAGCGTGAGAGGACAGGGTTCAGAAGCTTTCTTT

clone size: NA
V gene: TRBV7-8
J gene: TRBJ1-1
CDR3 length: 15
D gene: NA
CDR3 protein: CASSLGSTRNTEAFF
CDR3 DNA: TGTGCCAGCAGCTTAGGGTCGACACGGAACACTGAAGCTTTCTTT

clone size: NA
V gene: TRBV7-2
J gene: TRBJ2-7
CDR3 length: 16
D gene: TRBD2
CDR3 protein: CASSYRSGSPPYEQYF
CDR3 DNA: TGTGCCAGCAGCTACCGTAGCGGGAGTCCCCCCTACGAGCAGTACTTC

clone size: NA
V gene: TRBV27
J gene: TRBJ2-2
CDR3 length: 17
D gene: NA
CDR3 protein: CASSSALTGWNTGELFF
CDR3 DNA: TGTGCCAGCAGTTCCGCCCTGACAGGTTGGAACACCGGGGAGCTGTTTTTT

clone size: NA
V gene: TRBV7-2
J gene: TRBJ2-1
CDR3 length: 14
D gene: TRBD1
CDR3 protein: CASSPGGSYNEQFF
CDR3 DNA: TGTGCCAGCAGCCCAGGGGGCTCATACAATGAGCAGTTCTTC

clone size: NA
V gene: TRBV15
J gene: TRBJ1-2
CDR3 length: 15
D gene: NA
CDR3 protein: CATSRVLSASGGYTF
CDR3 DNA: TGTGCCACCAGCAGAGTACTCTCTGCCTCGGGTGGCTACACCTTC

clone size: NA
V gene: TRBV7-3
J gene: TRBJ1-2
CDR3 length: 14
D gene: TRBD1
CDR3 protein: CASSPSAGGYGYTF
CDR3 DNA: TGTGCCAGCAGCCCCTCGGCAGGGGGCTATGGCTACACCTTC

clone size: NA
V gene: TRBV12-3/TRBV12-4
J gene: TRBJ1-5
CDR3 length: 13
D gene: TRBD1
CDR3 protein: CASATGASQPQHF
CDR3 DNA: TGTGCCAGCGCGACAGGGGCGAGTCAGCCCCAGCATTTT

clone size: NA
V gene: TRBV24-1
J gene: TRBJ2-3
CDR3 length: 14
D gene: TRBD1
CDR3 protein: CATSDGTGTDTQYF
CDR3 DNA: TGTGCCACCAGTGATGGGACAGGCACAGATACGCAGTATTTT

clone size: NA
V gene: TRBV5-1
J gene: TRBJ1-5
CDR3 length: 16
D gene: TRBD1
CDR3 protein: CASSFLPGQGSQPQHF
CDR3 DNA: TGCGCCAGCAGCTTTTTGCCGGGACAGGGGTCTCAGCCCCAGCATTTT

clone size: NA
V gene: TRBV5-1
J gene: TRBJ2-5
CDR3 length: 14
D gene: TRBD1
CDR3 protein: CASSVTGGRETQYF
CDR3 DNA: TGCGCCAGCAGCGTAACAGGGGGCAGAGAGACCCAGTACTTC

clone size: NA
V gene: TRBV4-2
J gene: TRBJ2-7
CDR3 length: 16
D gene: NA
CDR3 protein: CASSQDSGGQTYEQYF
CDR3 DNA: TGTGCCAGCAGCCAAGATAGTGGAGGGCAGACCTACGAGCAGTACTTC

clone size: NA
V gene: TRBV29-1
J gene: TRBJ2-7
CDR3 length: 15
D gene: TRBD2
CDR3 protein: CSVEDPREGLYEQYF
CDR3 DNA: TGCAGCGTTGAAGATCCCCGGGAGGGCCTTTACGAGCAGTACTTC

clone size: NA
V gene: TRBV29-1
J gene: TRBJ1-5
CDR3 length: 13
D gene: NA
CDR3 protein: CSVRDEHNQPQHF
CDR3 DNA: TGCAGCGTTCGGGATGAGCACAATCAGCCCCAGCATTTT

clone size: NA
V gene: TRBV19
J gene: TRBJ1-1
CDR3 length: 14
D gene: NA
CDR3 protein: CASSWGRANTEAFF
CDR3 DNA: TGTGCCAGTAGTTGGGGGAGGGCTAACACTGAAGCTTTCTTT

clone size: NA
V gene: TRBV19
J gene: TRBJ2-3
CDR3 length: 17
D gene: TRBD1
CDR3 protein: CASSAPWTGVRTDTQYF
CDR3 DNA: TGTGCCAGTAGTGCCCCCTGGACAGGGGTCCGCACAGATACGCAGTATTTT

clone size: NA
V gene: TRBV30
J gene: TRBJ1-6
CDR3 length: 13
D gene: NA
CDR3 protein: CAWRGQRNSPLHF
CDR3 DNA: TGTGCCTGGAGAGGACAGCGCAATTCACCCCTCCACTTT

clone size: NA
V gene: TRBV7-9
J gene: TRBJ2-2
CDR3 length: 12
D gene: NA
CDR3 protein: CASRPVAGELFF
CDR3 DNA: TGTGCCAGCAGACCAGTGGCCGGGGAGCTGTTTTTT

clone size: few
V gene: TRBV9
J gene: TRBJ1-1
CDR3 length: 13
D gene: NA
CDR3 protein: CASSQDRNTEAFF
CDR3 DNA: TGTGCCAGCAGTCAGGACAGAAACACTGAAGCTTTCTTT

clone size: NA
V gene: TRBV18
J gene: TRBJ1-3
CDR3 length: 14
D gene: TRBD1
CDR3 protein: CASSPGQTGNTIYF
CDR3 DNA: TGTGCCAGCTCACCGGGACAGACTGGAAACACCATATATTTT

clone size: NA
V gene: TRBV13
J gene: TRBJ2-1
CDR3 length: 17
D gene: TRBD2
CDR3 protein: CASSLGRAGGSYNEQFF
CDR3 DNA: TGTGCCAGCAGCTTAGGCCGAGCGGGAGGGTCCTACAATGAGCAGTTCTTC

clone size: NA
V gene: TRBV19
J gene: TRBJ1-2
CDR3 length: 13
D gene: TRBD1
CDR3 protein: CASSLGTGIGYTF
CDR3 DNA: TGTGCCAGTAGTCTCGGGACAGGGATCGGCTACACCTTC

clone size: NA
V gene: TRBV25-1
J gene: TRBJ1-2
CDR3 length: 14
D gene: NA
CDR3 protein: CASSGFRANYGYTF
CDR3 DNA: TGTGCCAGCAGTGGTTTCAGGGCTAACTATGGCTACACCTTC

clone size: few
V gene: TRBV18
J gene: TRBJ2-7
CDR3 length: 14
D gene: TRBD1
CDR3 protein: CASSPGTGVYEQYF
CDR3 DNA: TGTGCCAGCTCACCAGGGACAGGGGTTTACGAGCAGTACTTC

clone size: few
V gene: TRBV2
J gene: TRBJ1-5
CDR3 length: 13
D gene: NA
CDR3 protein: CASSTGFNQPQHF
CDR3 DNA: TGTGCCAGCAGCACAGGCTTTAATCAGCCCCAGCATTTT

clone size: NA
V gene: TRBV2
J gene: TRBJ2-1
CDR3 length: 17
D gene: TRBD2
CDR3 protein: CASSRTRERETYNEQFF
CDR3 DNA: TGTGCCAGCAGTCGGACGAGGGAGCGGGAGACCTACAATGAGCAGTTCTTC

clone size: NA
V gene: TRBV16
J gene: TRBJ1-5
CDR3 length: 14
D gene: NA
CDR3 protein: CASSQAGGNQPQHF
CDR3 DNA: TGTGCCAGCAGCCAAGCAGGGGGCAATCAGCCCCAGCATTTT

clone size: once
V gene: TRBV11-3
J gene: TRBJ2-1
CDR3 length: 18
D gene: TRBD1
CDR3 protein: CASSLDRNRGGFYNEQFF
CDR3 DNA: TGTGCCAGCAGCTTAGATCGGAACAGGGGTGGTTTCTACAATGAGCAGTTCTTC

clone size: NA
V gene: TRBV4-1
J gene: TRBJ2-2
CDR3 length: 14
D gene: NA
CDR3 protein: CASSPVLNTGELFF
CDR3 DNA: TGCGCCAGCAGCCCGGTCCTGAACACCGGGGAGCTGTTTTTT

clone size: NA
V gene: TRBV6-1
J gene: TRBJ1-5
CDR3 length: 16
D gene: NA
CDR3 protein: CASSEADRSRNQPQHF
CDR3 DNA: TGTGCCAGCAGTGAAGCAGACAGATCTCGGAATCAGCCCCAGCATTTT

clone size: NA
V gene: TRBV6-5
J gene: TRBJ1-4
CDR3 length: 16
D gene: TRBD1
CDR3 protein: CASSFGQGTIEEKLFF
CDR3 DNA: TGTGCCAGCAGTTTCGGACAGGGTACGATTGAGGAAAAACTGTTTTTT

clone size: NA
V gene: TRBV30
J gene: TRBJ2-3
CDR3 length: 15
D gene: NA
CDR3 protein: CAWTGAGSISDTQYF
CDR3 DNA: TGTGCCTGGACCGGGGCGGGAAGTATCTCAGATACGCAGTATTTT

clone size: NA
V gene: TRBV2
J gene: TRBJ2-3
CDR3 length: 15
D gene: NA
CDR3 protein: CASSGGQGNTDTQYF
CDR3 DNA: TGTGCCAGCAGTGGGGGGCAGGGGAACACAGATACGCAGTATTTT

clone size: NA
V gene: TRBV24-1
J gene: TRBJ2-3
CDR3 length: 17
D gene: NA
CDR3 protein: CATSDFRGQTSTDTQYF
CDR3 DNA: TGTGCCACCAGTGATTTCCGTGGACAGACGAGCACAGATACGCAGTATTTT

clone size: NA
V gene: TRBV7-2
J gene: TRBJ1-4
CDR3 length: 18
D gene: TRBD1
CDR3 protein: CASSYKSGTGTTNEKLFF
CDR3 DNA: TGTGCCAGCAGCTACAAATCCGGGACAGGGACAACTAATGAAAAACTGTTTTTT

clone size: NA
V gene: TRBV2
J gene: TRBJ1-5
CDR3 length: 15
D gene: TRBD1
CDR3 protein: CASSSRTGSNQPQHF
CDR3 DNA: TGTGCCAGCAGTTCCCGGACAGGAAGCAATCAGCCCCAGCATTTT